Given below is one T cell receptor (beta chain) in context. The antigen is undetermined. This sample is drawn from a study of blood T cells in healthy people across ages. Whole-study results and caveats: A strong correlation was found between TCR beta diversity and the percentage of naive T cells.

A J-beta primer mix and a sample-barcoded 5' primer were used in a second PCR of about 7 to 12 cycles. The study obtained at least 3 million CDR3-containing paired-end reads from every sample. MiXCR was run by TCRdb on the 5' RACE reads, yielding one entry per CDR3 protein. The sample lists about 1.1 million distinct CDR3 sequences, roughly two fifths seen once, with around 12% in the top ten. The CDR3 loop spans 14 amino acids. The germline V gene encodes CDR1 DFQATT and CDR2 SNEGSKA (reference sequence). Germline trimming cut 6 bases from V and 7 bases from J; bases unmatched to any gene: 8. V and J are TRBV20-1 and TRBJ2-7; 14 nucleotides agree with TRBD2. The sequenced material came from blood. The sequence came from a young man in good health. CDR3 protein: CSATGLAGDNEQYF. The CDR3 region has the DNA TGCAGTGCGACGGGACTAGCGGGGGACAATGAGCAGTACTTC.